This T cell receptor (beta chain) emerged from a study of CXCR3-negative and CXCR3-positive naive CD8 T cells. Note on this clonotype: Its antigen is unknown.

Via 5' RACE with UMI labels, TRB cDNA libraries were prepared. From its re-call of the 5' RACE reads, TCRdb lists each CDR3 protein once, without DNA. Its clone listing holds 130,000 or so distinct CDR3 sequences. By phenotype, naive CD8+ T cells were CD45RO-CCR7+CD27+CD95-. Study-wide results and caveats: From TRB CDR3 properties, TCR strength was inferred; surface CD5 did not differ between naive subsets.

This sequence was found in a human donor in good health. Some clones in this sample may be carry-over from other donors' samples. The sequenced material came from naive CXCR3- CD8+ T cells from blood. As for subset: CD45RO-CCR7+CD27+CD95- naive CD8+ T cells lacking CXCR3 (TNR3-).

The chain's CDR3 is CATRGGSSYNEQFF. This sequence joins TRBV12-3 or TRBV12-4 and TRBJ2-1; TCRdb proposes TRBD1, but this gene call is untestable without DNA. There are 14 residues in the CDR3.